The 14 T cell receptor beta chains below come from one sample, sequenced in a study of cytomegalovirus exposure and HLA in healthy donors. With 60 Vbeta and 13 Jbeta primers, the PCR was carried out. Clones were sequenced by immunoSEQ multiplex PCR, and TCRdb holds only the in-frame ones, with some missing. This table holds some 180,000 clones, 75% to 85% found once. What was sequenced was PBMCs. The receptor set was obtained from a man aged 18 to 30 in good health and CMV-seronegative.

The chain is built from TRBV5-6 and TRBJ1-1; 8 bases match TRBD1. This CDR3 has 15 amino acids. Germline lookup yields CDR1 SGHDT and CDR2 YYEEEE. The ends lost 0 bases at V and 5 bases at J; junction bases unmatched: 6. DNA of the CDR3: TGTGCCAGCAGCTTGGCGGTCAGGGGGCGGACTGAAGCTTTCTTT. This translates into CASSLAVRGRTEAFF.

This clone was detected only a few times. The rearrangement joins TRBV30 to TRBJ1-3; TRBD1 aligns across 8 bases. The germline CDR1 and CDR2 sequences are GTSNPN and SVGIG (reference sequence). The V segment lost 4 bases and the J segment 0 bases; nucleotides outside the gene matches: 17. CDR3 length equals 19 residues. The CDR3 reads CAWTGLTIGQGGSGNTIYF. In nucleotides, the CDR3 is TGTGCCTGGACCGGCCTGACGATAGGACAGGGAGGCTCTGGAAACACCATATATTTT. Full variable domain (outside the CDR3, taken from reference TRBV30 and TRBJ1-3): SQTIHQWPATLVQPVGSPLSLECTVEGTSNPNLYWYRQAAGRGLQLLFYSVGIGQISSEVPQNLSASRPQDRQFILSSKKLLLSDSGFYLCAWTGLTIGQGGSGNTIYFGEGSWLTVV.

This sequence joins TRBV27 and TRBJ1-6, with D unclear. The length of the CDR3 is 13 residues. In germline, CDR1 is MNHEY, CDR2 SMNVEV (reference sequence). V was shortened by 1 base and J by 9 bases, with 7 bases between the two germline ends. The CDR3 loop is CASSLFERSPLHF. In DNA, the CDR3 is TGTGCCAGCAGTTTATTTGAGCGTTCACCCCTCCACTTT.

The V call is TRBV28, the J call TRBJ2-7; tentatively, D is TRBD1 (6 bases). This CDR3 is built from 14 residues. The germline gives CDR1 MDHEN, CDR2 SYDVKM. Deletions cut 5 bases from V and 4 bases from J, with 15 bases between. This chain's CDR3 is CASSPWQGLYEQYF. CDR3 sequence (DNA): TGTGCCAGCAGTCCCTGGCAGGGGCTATACGAGCAGTACTTC.

V usage is TRBV7-9 and J usage is TRBJ2-1; 13 bases map to TRBD2. The CDR3 runs to 16 residues. Germline CDR1 and CDR2: SEHNR and FQNEAQ (reference sequence). The V gene end was trimmed by 5 bases and the J gene end by 9 bases; junction bases not matched to a gene: 10. The CDR3 DNA reads as TGTGCCAGCAGCCGACTAGCGGGGGGCCCCTTAGGTGAGCAGTTCTTC. This sequence encodes CASSRLAGGPLGEQFF.

About this clone itself: Other DNA sequences in the sample encode the same CDR3. The chain has TRBV5-4 and TRBJ2-7; no firm D call. In germline, CDR1 is SGHNT, CDR2 YYREEE (reference sequence). CDR3 length: 13 residues. Trimming left V 0 bases short and J 1 base short, with 5 bases between. The CDR3 sequence: CASSLGSSYEQYF. The CDR3 nucleotides read TGTGCCAGCAGCTTGGGGAGTTCCTACGAGCAGTACTTC.

The chain joins TRBV6-5 to TRBJ2-2; 9 positions agree with TRBD1. The CDR3 is 15 residues long. Germline V gene lookup returns CDR1 MNHEY and CDR2 SVGAGI. J was trimmed by 1 base and V by 6 bases; bases with no gene match: 3. For the CDR3, the DNA is TGTGCCAGCAGGACGGACAGGGGGAACACCGGGGAGCTGTTTTTT. Amino acids: CASRTDRGNTGELFF.

The CDR3 region is CASSRSTSGRTYEQYF. The CDR3 nucleotides are TGTGCCAGCAGTCGCTCCACTAGCGGGCGTACCTACGAGCAGTACTTC. The chain has TRBV9 and TRBJ2-7; 9 bases match TRBD2. After removal of 5 bases from V and 2 bases from J, the junction contained 11 bases not matched to a gene. Germline-derived CDR1 and CDR2 are SGDLS and YYNGEE. CDR3 length equals 16 residues.

This chain joins TRBV7-9 and TRBJ1-1; D is perhaps TRBD1 (5 bases). This CDR3 contains 13 residues. Trimming cost V 4 bases and J 4 bases, with 10 bases left between them. Germline V CDR1 and CDR2: SEHNR, FQNEAQ (reference sequence). CDR3 in amino acids: CASSWGTSTEAFF. CDR3 DNA: TGTGCCAGCAGCTGGGGGACTAGCACTGAAGCTTTCTTT.

The V call is TRBV6-1, the J call TRBJ1-1, with no clear D. The CDR3 sequence is 16 residues long. The V end lost 1 base, the J end lost 4 bases, and 16 bases lay between the germline ends. CDR1 is MNHNS, CDR2 SASEGT, per germline. The CDR3 region has the DNA TGTGCCAGCAGTGAAGATCTACTGCGGGGTTCCACTGAAGCTTTCTTT. Its translation is CASSEDLLRGSTEAFF.

Of note for this clone: An end of the junction does not agree with germline; a read error may underlie this. Other DNA variants within this sample encode the same CDR3. This chain uses TRBV6-5 with TRBJ2-1, with D unresolved. Looked up from germline, CDR1 is MNHEY and CDR2 is SVGAGI. This CDR3 has 16 residues. This CDR3 reads CASSYLAESSYNEQFF. The DNA for the CDR3 is TGCGCCAGCAGTTACCTGGCGGAGAGCTCCTACAATGAGCAGTTCTTC.

The rearrangement links TRBV7-9 to TRBJ2-6, with D hard to call. The CDR3 covers 16 residues. V shed 2 bases and J shed 0 bases, with 8 bases lying between them. Per the germline V gene, CDR1 is SEHNR and CDR2 is FQNEAQ (reference sequence). The CDR3 reads CASSLIASSGANVLTF. As DNA, the CDR3 is TGTGCCAGCAGCTTAATCGCCAGCTCTGGGGCCAACGTCCTGACTTTC.

This sequence joins TRBV19 and TRBJ2-7; weak D call: TRBD1 (5 bases). Germline loops: CDR1 LNHDA, CDR2 SQIVND (reference sequence). The V and J ends lost 5 bases and 3 bases respectively, with 11 bases between them. The CDR3 contains 13 residues. The CDR3 DNA follows: TGTGCCAGTAGTCCCGACAGATACTACGAGCAGTACTTC. Translating gives CASSPDRYYEQYF.

The V call is TRBV4-1, the J call TRBJ2-3; 7 positions match TRBD2. The CDR3 spans 16 residues. Germline trimming cut 0 bases from V and 7 bases from J; bases unmatched to any gene: 10. CDR1 and CDR2 (germline): MGHRA, YSYEKL. For the CDR3, the DNA is TGCGCCAGCAGCCAAGAGCAGCGGGGAGGGTGGAATACGCAGTATTTT. Residues: CASSQEQRGGWNTQYF.